The T cell receptor beta chain under discussion was sequenced for a study of blood T cell repertoires in COVID-19. The V end lost 5 bases, the J end lost 5 bases, and 18 bases lay between the germline ends. Germline loops: CDR1 MNHEY, CDR2 SMNVEV (reference sequence). This CDR3 comprises 15 residues. Authors' analysis steps: Using reference gene primer amplification, nucleated cell counts were estimated. The table came from immunoSEQ multiplex PCR; TCRdb's copy has only in-frame clones and leaves some out. Clone size and the V and J calls come from that table; the DNA yielded D and trimming. Here the sample spans around 100,000 clones, 91% being singletons. This clone was found once.

The sequencing sample was made of peripheral blood. The source of this sequence is a man between 45 and 60 years old with acute or convalescent COVID-19. This chain joins TRBV27 and TRBJ2-5; a possible D gene is TRBD1 (6 bases). In nucleotides, the CDR3 is TGTGCCAGCAGTCGCATCAGGACAGTGCCCGAGACCCAGTACTTC. It yields the protein CASSRIRTVPETQYF.